One sample yielded the 27 T cell receptor beta chains listed below, sequenced in a study of long-term antiretroviral therapy in people with HIV. Sequencing relied on immunoSEQ assay v3.0, run at survey level. TCRdb's copy holds only in-frame clones and misses some; the assay was immunoSEQ multiplex PCR. This table holds 25,000 to 40,000 clones, about 95% found once. This material consisted of unsorted PBMCs, taken 6.5 to 6.6 years after starting antiretroviral therapy. The receptors were gathered from a man aged 25 to 40 with HIV.

The CDR3 loop reads CASSWGTPIAFF. In DNA form, the CDR3 reads TGTGCCAGCAGTTGGGGGACTCCAATTGCTTTCTTT. The V gene is TRBV6-6, the J gene TRBJ1-1, with D possibly matching TRBD1 (5 bases). V was pared by 4 bases and J by 11 bases, with 14 bases between. Germline V gene data show CDR1 as MNHNY and CDR2 as SVGAGI (reference sequence). The CDR3 spans 12 residues.

The genes are TRBV27 and TRBJ1-1; 9 bases fit TRBD1. The germline V gene has CDR1 MNHEY and CDR2 SMNVEV (reference sequence). The CDR3 loop spans 15 amino acids. V was clipped by 5 bases and J by 5 bases; unmatched bases: 9. In nucleotides, the CDR3 is TGTGCCAGCAGTGCTCGGGGACAGGGAGGAACTGAAGCTTTCTTT. It specifies CASSARGQGGTEAFF.

This sequence joins TRBV7-8 and TRBJ1-6; D not resolved. Trimming removed 3 bases at V and 6 bases at J, with 6 bases between. The V gene's germline CDR1 is SGHVS and CDR2 FQNEAQ. The CDR3 is 13 residues long. In DNA form, the CDR3 reads TGTGCCAGCAGCTTGCAGCTTAATTCACCCCTCCACTTT. This sequence encodes CASSLQLNSPLHF.

The rearrangement links TRBV19 to TRBJ1-2, with unresolved D. Germline values: CDR1 LNHDA, CDR2 SQIVND (reference sequence). V dropped 0 bases and J dropped 4 bases, with 9 bases sitting between them. This CDR3 contains 14 residues. DNA for the CDR3: TGTGCCAGTAGTATAGATGGAAAGACCTATGGCTACACCTTC. The encoded protein is CASSIDGKTYGYTF.

This chain links TRBV25-1 with TRBJ2-7; 8 bases fit TRBD1. The germline gives CDR1 MGHDK, CDR2 SYGVNS. V gave up 1 base and J gave up 4 bases; unmatched junction bases: 3. This CDR3 comprises 14 residues. Written as DNA, the CDR3 is TGTGCCAGCAGTGAATTAGACAGGGGTTACGAGCAGTACTTC. Translated: CASSELDRGYEQYF.

Written as DNA, the CDR3 is TGCGCCAGCAGCCGAGCGGGGGGAATCTCTGGGGCCAACGTCCTGACTTTC. Translation gives CASSRAGGISGANVLTF. V gene TRBV5-1 combines with J gene TRBJ2-6, with 9 nucleotides matching TRBD2. The CDR3 runs 17 residues. J was trimmed by 0 bases and V by 4 bases; bases with no gene match: 5. Germline V gene lookup returns CDR1 SGHRS and CDR2 YFSETQ.

CDR3 protein: CASSHLQTREKQFF. The CDR3 nucleotides are TGTGCCAGCAGCCACCTCCAGACGAGGGAAAAGCAGTTCTTC. This chain joins TRBV27 and TRBJ2-1; possible D gene TRBD2, 5 bases. CDR1 is MNHEY, CDR2 SMNVEV, per germline (reference sequence). CDR3 length: 14 residues. V lost 6 bases to trimming and J lost 11 bases, with 20 bases between them.

This chain links TRBV5-6 with TRBJ1-2, with D maybe TRBD1 (6 bases). Germline CDR1 is SGHDT and CDR2 is YYEEEE. The CDR3 sequence is 15 residues long. Trimming shortened V by 4 bases and J by 2 bases, and 15 bases separated the two germline ends. CDR3 sequence (DNA): TGTGCCAGCAGCCCGCACTGGACAGAGAACTATGGCTACACCTTC. Translation: CASSPHWTENYGYTF.

The chain has TRBV12-5 and TRBJ1-1; no clear D. V lost 5 bases, J lost 5 bases, and 12 bases lay in between. Germline CDR1 reads LGHNT; CDR2 reads FRNRAP. This CDR3 comprises 13 residues. The CDR3 reads CASGPGPRTEAFF. CDR3 nucleotides: TGTGCTAGTGGTCCCGGACCTCGGACTGAAGCTTTCTTT.

The gene calls are TRBV2 and TRBJ2-3; TRBD1 agrees at 9 bases. CDR3 length: 16 residues. Per germline, CDR1 SNHLY and CDR2 FYNNEI. With 7 bases clipped from V and 2 bases from J, the junction kept 10 bases outside the gene matches. The chain's CDR3 is CASKWRGTGPTDTQYF. CDR3 coding DNA: TGTGCCAGCAAATGGAGGGGGACAGGGCCCACAGATACGCAGTATTTT.

The V and J genes are TRBV4-1 and TRBJ2-3; D is perhaps TRBD1 (5 bases). This CDR3 comprises 16 residues. Germline V CDR1 and CDR2: MGHRA, YSYEKL. With 0 bases removed from V and 5 bases from J, the gap between germline ends came to 15 bases. CDR3 protein: CASSQEVGRVRDTQYF. CDR3 nucleotide sequence: TGCGCCAGCAGCCAAGAAGTCGGCAGGGTTCGAGATACGCAGTATTTT.

The V and J genes are TRBV5-6 and TRBJ1-2, with no clear D. The V and J ends lost 0 bases and 2 bases respectively, with 5 bases between them. The CDR3 has 13 residues. Germline V gives CDR1 SGHDT, CDR2 YYEEEE. The CDR3 region has the DNA TGTGCCAGCAGCTTGGGCGGGAACTATGGCTACACCTTC. Protein product: CASSLGGNYGYTF.

The chain couples TRBV6-5 to TRBJ2-2, with D perhaps being TRBD1 or TRBD2 (5 bases each). The V and J ends lost 3 bases and 0 bases respectively, with 8 bases between them. Germline V CDR1 and CDR2: MNHEY, SVGAGI. CDR3 length equals 15 residues. This chain's CDR3 is CASSYWGSNTGELFF. The CDR3 coding sequence is TGTGCCAGCAGTTATTGGGGGTCGAACACCGGGGAGCTGTTTTTT.

This sequence joins TRBV10-3 and TRBJ2-7, with D unclear. Trimming took 7 bases from V and 4 from J, leaving 14 bases between them. CDR1 is ENHRY and CDR2 is SYGVKD in the germline V gene. The CDR3 contains 13 residues. DNA of the CDR3: TGTGCCATCACCAACCTGGACGGGTACGAGCAGTACTTC. This encodes CAITNLDGYEQYF.

Only one count was recorded for this clone. The genes are TRBV7-6 and TRBJ2-3, with 9 bases fitting TRBD2. The germline gives CDR1 SGHVS, CDR2 FNYEAQ. CDR3 size: 15 residues. V lost 4 bases and J lost 4; bases outside the gene matches: 6. The CDR3 DNA reads as TGTGCCAGCAGCTCGAAGGCGGGGGGGTCAGATACGCAGTATTTT. Its protein is CASSSKAGGSDTQYF.

For this clone: One end of the junction does not line up with germline, which may come from a read error. This rearrangement joins TRBV7-7 to TRBJ1-1; D gene uncertain. CDR1 SSHAT and CDR2 FNYEAQ come from the germline V gene (reference sequence). The CDR3 covers 13 residues. The CDR3 nucleotides are TGTGCTAGCAGCTTAGGACCGACGGATGAAGCTTTCTTT. The encoded protein is CASSLGPTDEAFF.

The chain links TRBV9 to TRBJ2-3, with 9 bases fitting TRBD2. The CDR3 consists of 16 residues. Per germline, CDR1 SGDLS and CDR2 YYNGEE. J was trimmed by 2 bases and V by 0 bases; bases with no gene match: 4. CDR3 sequence reads: CASSVVAGDYTDTQYF. Written as DNA, the CDR3 is TGTGCCAGCAGCGTAGTAGCGGGGGATTACACAGATACGCAGTATTTT.

The chain carries TRBV7-2 and TRBJ2-7; 8 nucleotides match TRBD1. Trimming cost V 3 bases and J 0 bases; bases outside gene matches: 7. Germline CDR1 and CDR2: SGHTA and FQGNSA. The CDR3 totals 16 residues. The CDR3 DNA is TGTGCCAGCAGCTTGCCAGGGGGCTTTAACTCCTACGAGCAGTACTTC. Its translation: CASSLPGGFNSYEQYF.

CDR3 sequence reads: CASTPGTGTTPLHF. CDR3 in DNA: TGCGCCAGCACCCCCGGGACAGGGACGACACCCCTCCACTTT. The chain is built from TRBV5-1 and TRBJ1-6; the match to TRBD1 covers 9 bases. CDR3 length equals 14 residues. Germline CDR1 SGHRS, CDR2 YFSETQ. The ends lost 6 bases at V and 11 bases at J; junction bases unmatched: 9. The whole variable domain, filled in from reference TRBV5-1 and TRBJ1-6, reads KAGVTQTPRYLIKTRGQQVTLSCSPISGHRSVSWYQQTPGQGLQFLFEYFSETQRNKGNFPGRFSGRQFSNSRSEMNVSTLELGDSALYLCASTPGTGTTPLHFGNGTRLTVT.

The rearrangement uses TRBV7-3 and TRBJ2-1; TRBD2 agrees at 7 bases. V trimming: 5 bases; J trimming: 5 bases; junction bases outside the gene matches: 6. Germline V lookup: CDR1 SGHTA, CDR2 FQGTGA. This CDR3 contains 14 residues. CDR3 sequence: CASSELAFDNEQFF. CDR3 bases: TGTGCCAGCAGCGAACTAGCGTTCGACAATGAGCAGTTCTTC.

In its sample, this clone was seen once. The rearrangement uses TRBV2 and TRBJ2-5, with D tentatively TRBD2 (6 bases). Germline V CDR1 and CDR2: SNHLY, FYNNEI. Deletions cut 2 bases from V and 2 bases from J, with 21 bases between. The CDR3 runs 18 residues. The CDR3 protein is CASSENIVYGEEQETQYF. The DNA for the CDR3 is TGTGCCAGCAGTGAAAATATCGTTTACGGGGAGGAGCAAGAGACCCAGTACTTC.

The CDR3 spells CASSLWGANTEAFF. CDR3 coding DNA: TGTGCCAGCAGCTTATGGGGGGCGAACACTGAAGCTTTCTTT. The genes are TRBV7-2 and TRBJ1-1; TRBD1 is a possible D gene (6 bases). V was clipped by 2 bases and J by 1 base, with 8 bases between them. Germline assignment: CDR1 SGHTA and CDR2 FQGNSA. The CDR3 spans 14 residues. Full variable domain (outside the CDR3, taken from reference TRBV7-2 and TRBJ1-1): GAGVSQSPSNKVTEKGKDVELRCDPISGHTALYWYRQSLGQGLEFLIYFQGNSAPDKSGLPSDRFSAERTGGSVSTLTIQRTQQEDSAVYLCASSLWGANTEAFFGQGTRLTVV.

The chain combines TRBV6-5 with TRBJ2-2, with D hard to call. Trimming pared 6 bases from V and 1 base from J, leaving 9 bases between. CDR3 length: 14 amino acids. Germline V gives CDR1 MNHEY, CDR2 SVGAGI. The CDR3 DNA sequence: TGTGCCAGCAGGGGAATTGTGAACACCGGGGAGCTGTTTTTT. Its translation is CASRGIVNTGELFF.

This chain links TRBV6-8 with TRBJ1-2, with TRBD1 identical over 10 bases. The length of the CDR3 is 13 residues. CDR1 and CDR2 (germline): MNHGY, SAAAGT. V lost 4 bases, J lost 6 bases, and 2 bases stayed unmatched. The CDR3 bases are TGTGCCAGCAGTTTAGGACAGGGGGATGGCTACACCTTC. It encodes CASSLGQGDGYTF.

This sequence joins TRBV2 and TRBJ2-5, with D possibly TRBD1 on 6 matching bases. Germline V gene data show CDR1 as SNHLY and CDR2 as FYNNEI. The CDR3 runs 14 residues. Trimming took 6 bases from V and 6 from J, leaving 17 bases between them. CDR3 bases: TGTGCCAGCAGCGACGCTAACAGGGTACAGACCCAGTACTTC. Encoded protein: CASSDANRVQTQYF.

This chain connects TRBV30 to TRBJ1-3; D is uncertain. V shed 2 bases and J shed 2 bases, with 10 bases lying between them. The CDR3 is 14 amino acids. The germline V gene has CDR1 GTSNPN and CDR2 SVGIG (reference sequence). CDR3 nucleotides: TGTGCCTGGAGTCCCGGAGTGACTGGAAACACCATATATTTT. It yields the protein CAWSPGVTGNTIYF.

This clone was found once. This chain connects TRBV9 to TRBJ2-5; the D gene could be TRBD1 or TRBD2 (7 bases each). V lost 0 bases to trimming and J lost 2 bases, with 14 bases between them. The V gene's germline CDR1 is SGDLS and CDR2 YYNGEE. The CDR3 sequence is 16 residues long. The CDR3 DNA sequence: TGTGCCAGCAGCGTAGGAGGCAGGGGGGGACAAGAGACCCAGTACTTC. It is translated as CASSVGGRGGQETQYF.